A single sample gave rise to the 11 T cell receptor beta chains below, sequenced in a study of blood T cell repertoires in COVID-19. The repertoire was sequenced with immunoSEQ multiplex PCR; TCRdb's copy has only in-frame clones and lacks some. The data contain about 130,000 clones, around 83% of them singletons. The sequencing sample was made of peripheral blood. Receptors were obtained from a man aged 40-50 years with active or convalescent COVID-19.

This clone has just a few counts. The chain combines TRBV5-4 with TRBJ2-7, with TRBD1 matching 7 bases. Germline CDR1 is SGHNT and CDR2 is YYREEE (reference sequence). Germline trimming cut 1 base from V and 7 bases from J; bases unmatched to any gene: 14. This CDR3 has 16 residues. DNA for the CDR3: TGTGCCAGCAGCTTGCCCGGACAGGCATCCGCCGGGGAGCAGTACTTC. Protein product: CASSLPGQASAGEQYF.

V is TRBV7-2 and J is TRBJ2-3, with TRBD2 matching 8 bases. Trimming took 1 base from V and 0 from J; bases not matched to a gene: 9. The CDR3 totals 18 residues. Germline V gene sequence: CDR1 SGHTA, CDR2 FQGNSA. The CDR3 region is CASSLEIAGYVSTDTQYF. The CDR3 bases are TGTGCCAGCAGCTTAGAGATAGCGGGGTACGTTAGCACAGATACGCAGTATTTT.

The rearrangement joins TRBV5-4 to TRBJ2-7; 12 bases fit TRBD1. This CDR3 has 15 residues. CDR1 SGHNT and CDR2 YYREEE come from the germline V gene (reference sequence). V was pared by 0 bases and J by 5 bases, with 3 bases of the junction left unmatched. The CDR3 is CASSLGGQGAHEQYF. The CDR3 DNA reads TGTGCCAGCAGCTTGGGGGGACAGGGGGCCCACGAGCAGTACTTC.

V and J are TRBV19 and TRBJ2-2; maybe TRBD2 (7 bases). CDR1 is LNHDA, CDR2 SQIVND, per germline (reference sequence). V was clipped by 7 bases and J by 6 bases, with 18 bases between them. The CDR3 is 15 amino acids. Written as DNA, the CDR3 is TGTGCCAGTAAGGAGAGAGGGGGGGATGCCGGGGAGCTGTTTTTT. Amino acids: CASKERGGDAGELFF.

V gene TRBV7-9 combines with J gene TRBJ1-2, with a tentative D call TRBD1 (6 bases). Germline CDR1 reads SEHNR; CDR2 reads FQNEAQ (reference sequence). The CDR3 sequence is 14 residues long. Trimming pared 5 bases from V and 6 bases from J, leaving 16 bases between. CDR3 in DNA: TGTGCCAGCAGCCTCCGTGCGGGGGGCGATGGCTACACCTTC. Translated, it gives CASSLRAGGDGYTF.

The rearrangement uses TRBV3-1 (or the pseudogene TRBV3-2) and TRBJ1-1; D uncertain. Germline assignment: CDR1 LGHDT and CDR2 YNNKEL (reference sequence). The V and J ends lost 2 bases and 1 base respectively, with 8 bases between them. There are 14 residues in the CDR3. CDR3 bases: TGTGCCAGCAGCCAATCGCAGGCGAACACTGAAGCTTTCTTT. This gives the protein CASSQSQANTEAFF.

This clone was seen only a few times. The chain links TRBV5-1 to TRBJ2-5, with unresolved D. This CDR3 is 12 amino acids long. Looked up from germline, CDR1 is SGHRS and CDR2 is YFSETQ. With 2 bases removed from V and 5 bases from J, the gap between germline ends came to 7 bases. This CDR3 reads CASSFNGETQYF. DNA of the CDR3: TGCGCCAGCAGCTTCAACGGGGAGACCCAGTACTTC.

The chain couples TRBV7-9 to TRBJ1-6; D is perhaps TRBD1 (6 bases). The CDR3 contains 16 residues. V lost 3 bases and J 7 bases, leaving 16 bases between the germline ends. Germline-derived CDR1 and CDR2 are SEHNR and FQNEAQ (reference sequence). The CDR3: CASSFITGQGNSPLHF. CDR3 nucleotide sequence: TGTGCCAGCAGCTTTATAACGGGGCAGGGGAATTCACCCCTCCACTTT.

The gene calls are TRBV12-3 or TRBV12-4 and TRBJ2-7; weak D call: TRBD2 (6 bases). The CDR3 has 13 residues. V gave up 3 bases and J gave up 3 bases, with 9 bases separating them. This chain's CDR3 is CASSFGRDYEQYF. The CDR3 region has the DNA TGTGCCAGCAGTTTCGGGCGGGACTACGAGCAGTACTTC.

The J gene is TRBJ2-1, the V gene TRBV9, with no clear D. V lost 0 bases and J 9 bases, leaving 13 bases between the germline ends. CDR1 and CDR2 (germline): SGDLS, YYNGEE. The CDR3 consists of 14 residues. CDR3 bases: TGTGCCAGCAGCGTAGCGGTGGTCGGTGGTGAGCAGTTCTTC. This translates into CASSVAVVGGEQFF.

This clone appeared once. V is TRBV4-1 and J is TRBJ2-5, with D possibly being TRBD2 (6 bases). The CDR3 contains 15 residues. Germline-derived CDR1 and CDR2 are MGHRA and YSYEKL. V was clipped by 0 bases and J by 3 bases, with 11 bases between them. CDR3 amino acids: CASSQDGRPEETQYF. The CDR3 DNA reads TGCGCCAGCAGCCAAGATGGGAGGCCAGAAGAGACCCAGTACTTC.